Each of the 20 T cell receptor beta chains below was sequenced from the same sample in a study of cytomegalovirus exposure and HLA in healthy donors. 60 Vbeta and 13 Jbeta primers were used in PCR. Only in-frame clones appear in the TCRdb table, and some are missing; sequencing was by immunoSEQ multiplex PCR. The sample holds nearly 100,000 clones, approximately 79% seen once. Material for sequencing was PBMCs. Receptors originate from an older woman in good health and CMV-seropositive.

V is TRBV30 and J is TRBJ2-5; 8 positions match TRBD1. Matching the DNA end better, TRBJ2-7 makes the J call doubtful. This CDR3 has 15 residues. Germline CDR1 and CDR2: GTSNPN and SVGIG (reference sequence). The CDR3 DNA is TGTGCCTGGAGGACAGGGGACTTAACGACCTACGAGCAGTACTTC. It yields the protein CAWRTGDLTTYEQYF.

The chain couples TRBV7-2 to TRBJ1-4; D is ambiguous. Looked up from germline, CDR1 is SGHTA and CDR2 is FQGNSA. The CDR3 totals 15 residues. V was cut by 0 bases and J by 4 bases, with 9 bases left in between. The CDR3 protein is CASSLAPTHNEKLFF. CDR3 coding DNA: TGTGCCAGCAGCTTAGCGCCAACTCATAATGAAAAACTGTTTTTT.

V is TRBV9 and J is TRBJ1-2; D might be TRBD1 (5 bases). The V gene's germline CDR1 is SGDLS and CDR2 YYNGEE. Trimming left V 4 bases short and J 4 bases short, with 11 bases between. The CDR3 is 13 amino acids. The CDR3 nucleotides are TGTGCCAGCAGCCTGCGGGACGGCTATGGCTACACCTTC. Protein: CASSLRDGYGYTF.

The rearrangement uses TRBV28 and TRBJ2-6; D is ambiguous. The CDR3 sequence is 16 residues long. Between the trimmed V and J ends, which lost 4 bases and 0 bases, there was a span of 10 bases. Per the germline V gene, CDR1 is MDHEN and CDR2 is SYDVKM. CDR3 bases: TGTGCCAGCAGTTCCCCGGGTAGCTCTGGGGCCAACGTCCTGACTTTC. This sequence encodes CASSSPGSSGANVLTF.

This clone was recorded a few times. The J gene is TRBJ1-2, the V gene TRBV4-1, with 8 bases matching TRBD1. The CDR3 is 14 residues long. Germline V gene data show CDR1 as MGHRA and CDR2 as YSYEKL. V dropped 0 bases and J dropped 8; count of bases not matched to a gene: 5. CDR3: CASSQDRGPWGYTF. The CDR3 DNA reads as TGCGCCAGCAGCCAAGACAGGGGGCCCTGGGGCTACACCTTC.

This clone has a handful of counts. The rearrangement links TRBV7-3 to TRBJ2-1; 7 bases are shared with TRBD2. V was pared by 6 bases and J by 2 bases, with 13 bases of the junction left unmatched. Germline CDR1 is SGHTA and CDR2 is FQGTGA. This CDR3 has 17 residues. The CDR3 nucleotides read TGTGCCAGCAGACTCCCGGAGGGAGGGGCGACCTACAATGAGCAGTTCTTC. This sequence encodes CASRLPEGGATYNEQFF.

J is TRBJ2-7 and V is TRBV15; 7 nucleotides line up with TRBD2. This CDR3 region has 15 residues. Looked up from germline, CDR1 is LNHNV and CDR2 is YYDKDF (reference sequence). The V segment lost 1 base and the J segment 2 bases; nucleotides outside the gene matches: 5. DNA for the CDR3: TGTGCCACCAGCAGAGCTGGCGGGGGAACCTACGAGCAGTACTTC. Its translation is CATSRAGGGTYEQYF.

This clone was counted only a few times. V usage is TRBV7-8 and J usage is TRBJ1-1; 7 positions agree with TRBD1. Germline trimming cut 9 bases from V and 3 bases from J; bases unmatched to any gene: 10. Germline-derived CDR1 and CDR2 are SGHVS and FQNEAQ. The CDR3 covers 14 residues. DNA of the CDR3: TGTGCCAGTAGACAGGGCCGCCTGGACACTGAAGCTTTCTTT. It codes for CASRQGRLDTEAFF.

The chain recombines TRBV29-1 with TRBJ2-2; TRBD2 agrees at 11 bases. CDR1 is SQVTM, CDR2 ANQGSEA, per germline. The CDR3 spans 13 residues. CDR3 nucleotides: TGCAGTAGCGGGGGGGAGAACACCGGGGAGCTGTTTTTT. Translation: CSSGGENTGELFF.

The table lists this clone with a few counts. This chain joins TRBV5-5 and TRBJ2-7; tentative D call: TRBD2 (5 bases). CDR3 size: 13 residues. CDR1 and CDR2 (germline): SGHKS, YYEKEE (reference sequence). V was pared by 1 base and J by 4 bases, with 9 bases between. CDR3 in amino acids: CASSLSQRYEQYF. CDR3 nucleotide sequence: TGTGCCAGCAGCTTGTCCCAGCGGTACGAGCAGTACTTC. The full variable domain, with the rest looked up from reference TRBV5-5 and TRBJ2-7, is DAGVTQSPTHLIKTRGQQVTLRCSPISGHKSVSWYQQVLGQGPQFIFQYYEKEERGRGNFPDRFSARQFPNYSSELNVNALLLGDSALYLCASSLSQRYEQYFGPGTRLTVT.

The CDR3 nucleotides read TGTGCCAGCGGCCGTGCACCGCATAACTATGGCTACACCTTC. Amino acids: CASGRAPHNYGYTF. The chain joins TRBV5-8 to TRBJ1-2; D is unresolved. The CDR3 has 14 amino acids. The germline V gene encodes CDR1 SGHTS and CDR2 YDEGEE. Trimming removed 7 bases from V and 1 base from J, with 14 bases in between.

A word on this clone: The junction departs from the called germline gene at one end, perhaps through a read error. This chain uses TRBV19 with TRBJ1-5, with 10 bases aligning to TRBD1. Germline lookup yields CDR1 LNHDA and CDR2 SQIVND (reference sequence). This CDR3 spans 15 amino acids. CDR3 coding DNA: TGCGCATCTTATTCCGGGACAGGGGGCAATCAGCCCCAGCATTTT. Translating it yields CASYSGTGGNQPQHF. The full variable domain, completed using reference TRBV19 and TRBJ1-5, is DGGITQSPKYLFRKEGQNVTLSCEQNLNHDAMYWYRQDPGQGLRLIYYSQIVNDFQKGDIAEGYSVSREKKESFPLTVTSAQKNPTAFYLCASYSGTGGNQPQHFGDGTRLSIL.

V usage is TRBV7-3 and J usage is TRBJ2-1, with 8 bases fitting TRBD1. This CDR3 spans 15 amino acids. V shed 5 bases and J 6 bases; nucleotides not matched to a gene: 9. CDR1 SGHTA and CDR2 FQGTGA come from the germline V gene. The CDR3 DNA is TGTGCCAGCAGCCGTGTGGGCGGACAGGGCAATGAGCAGTTCTTC. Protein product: CASSRVGGQGNEQFF.

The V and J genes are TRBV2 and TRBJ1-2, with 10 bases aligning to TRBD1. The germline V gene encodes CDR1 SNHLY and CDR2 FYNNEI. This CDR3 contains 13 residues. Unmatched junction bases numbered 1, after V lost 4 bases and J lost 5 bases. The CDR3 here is CASSGTGGYGYTF. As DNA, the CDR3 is TGTGCCAGCAGTGGGACAGGGGGGTATGGCTACACCTTC.

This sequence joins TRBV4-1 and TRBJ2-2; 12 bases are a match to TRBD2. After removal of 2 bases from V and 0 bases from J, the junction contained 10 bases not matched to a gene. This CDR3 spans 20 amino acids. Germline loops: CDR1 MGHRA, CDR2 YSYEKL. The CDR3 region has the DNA TGCGCCAGCAGCCAACGAGGCGGGACTAGCGGGCCCGCGAACACCGGGGAGCTGTTTTTT. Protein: CASSQRGGTSGPANTGELFF.

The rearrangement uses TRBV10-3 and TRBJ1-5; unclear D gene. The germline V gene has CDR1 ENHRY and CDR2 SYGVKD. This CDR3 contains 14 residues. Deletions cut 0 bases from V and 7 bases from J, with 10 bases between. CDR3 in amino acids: CAISESVRWQPQHF. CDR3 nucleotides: TGTGCCATCAGTGAGTCGGTCCGGTGGCAGCCCCAGCATTTT.

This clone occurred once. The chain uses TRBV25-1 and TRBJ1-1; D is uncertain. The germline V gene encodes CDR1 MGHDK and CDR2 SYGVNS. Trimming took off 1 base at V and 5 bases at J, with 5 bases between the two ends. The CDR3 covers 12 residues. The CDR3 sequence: CASSELTTEAFF. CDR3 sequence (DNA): TGTGCCAGCAGTGAATTGACTACTGAAGCTTTCTTT.

CDR3 DNA: TGCGCCAGCAGCTCCCACAGGGAGGCCAAAAACATTCAGTACTTC. Its translation is CASSSHREAKNIQYF. The chain is built from TRBV5-1 and TRBJ2-4; perhaps TRBD1 as D (6 bases). The V end lost 3 bases, the J end lost 1 base, and 11 bases lay between the germline ends. Germline assignment: CDR1 SGHRS and CDR2 YFSETQ. The CDR3 length is 15 residues.

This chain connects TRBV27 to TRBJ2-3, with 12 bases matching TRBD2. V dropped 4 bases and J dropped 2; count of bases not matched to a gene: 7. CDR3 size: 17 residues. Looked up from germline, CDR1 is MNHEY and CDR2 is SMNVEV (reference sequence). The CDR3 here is CASSSRTSGIYTDTQYF. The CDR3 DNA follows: TGTGCCAGCAGTTCAAGGACTAGCGGGATATACACAGATACGCAGTATTTT.

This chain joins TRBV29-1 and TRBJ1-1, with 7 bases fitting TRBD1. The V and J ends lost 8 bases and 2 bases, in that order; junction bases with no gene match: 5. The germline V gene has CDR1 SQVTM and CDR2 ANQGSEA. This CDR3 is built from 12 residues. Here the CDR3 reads CSSGGLNTEAFF. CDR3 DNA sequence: TGCAGCTCAGGGGGATTAAACACTGAAGCTTTCTTT.